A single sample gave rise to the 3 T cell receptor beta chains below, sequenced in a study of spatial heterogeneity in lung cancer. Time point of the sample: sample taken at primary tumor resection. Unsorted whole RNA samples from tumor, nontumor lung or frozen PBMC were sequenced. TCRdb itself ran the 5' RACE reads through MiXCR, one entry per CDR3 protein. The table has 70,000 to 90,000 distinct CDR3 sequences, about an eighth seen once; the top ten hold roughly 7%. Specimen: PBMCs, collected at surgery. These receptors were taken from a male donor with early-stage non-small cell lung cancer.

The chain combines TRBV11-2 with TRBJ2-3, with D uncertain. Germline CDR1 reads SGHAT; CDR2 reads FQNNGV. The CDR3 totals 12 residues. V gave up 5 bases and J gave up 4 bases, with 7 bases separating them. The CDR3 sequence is CASSPGSDTQYF. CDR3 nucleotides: TGTGCCAGCAGCCCTGGTTCAGATACGCAGTATTTT. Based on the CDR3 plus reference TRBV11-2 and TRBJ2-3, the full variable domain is EAGVAQSPRYKIIEKRQSVAFWCNPISGHATLYWYQQILGQGPKLLIQFQNNGVVDDSQLPKDRFSAERLKGVDSTLKIQPAKLEDSAVYLCASSPGSDTQYFGPGTRLTVL.

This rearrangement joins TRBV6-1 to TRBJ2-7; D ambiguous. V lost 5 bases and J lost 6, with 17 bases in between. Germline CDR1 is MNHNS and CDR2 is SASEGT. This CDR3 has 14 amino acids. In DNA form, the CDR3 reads TGTGCCAGCAGTCCCAGGACGGACGTGGCCGAGCAGTACTTC. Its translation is CASSPRTDVAEQYF.

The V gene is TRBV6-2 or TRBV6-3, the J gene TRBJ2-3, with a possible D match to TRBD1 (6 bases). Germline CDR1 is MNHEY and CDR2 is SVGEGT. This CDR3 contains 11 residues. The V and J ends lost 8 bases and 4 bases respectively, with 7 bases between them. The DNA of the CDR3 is TGTGCCAGCGGACAGTCAGATACGCAGTATTTT. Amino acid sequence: CASGQSDTQYF.